This entry lists 11 T cell receptor beta chains sequenced from one sample in a study of CD8+ T cells in alopecia areata. Reverse transcribed after extraction, RNA yielded cDNA as the sequencing template. Method: immunoSEQ multiplex PCR; TCRdb's copy keeps in-frame clones and lacks some. This table has 100,000 to 150,000 clones, about 57% appearing once. This material consisted of CD4+ T cells sorted from blood, taken at week 0. Receptor source: a human donor with alopecia areata.

In this sample, this clone turned up a few times. This sequence joins TRBV7-9 and TRBJ2-5; D perhaps matches TRBD1 (5 bases). Germline V gene lookup returns CDR1 SEHNR and CDR2 FQNEAQ (reference sequence). The CDR3 length is 16 residues. V lost 3 bases, J lost 0 bases, and 14 bases lay in between. In DNA, the CDR3 is TGTGCCAGCAGCTTCAGGTCGGGCAGGGACCAAGAGACCCAGTACTTC. It codes for CASSFRSGRDQETQYF.

V gene TRBV28 combines with J gene TRBJ2-5; 8 bases agree with TRBD2. CDR3 length: 14 residues. The germline V gene has CDR1 MDHEN and CDR2 SYDVKM. With 10 bases clipped from V and 4 bases from J, the junction kept 11 bases outside the gene matches. The CDR3 is CATSWGTSRETQYF. The CDR3 DNA sequence: TGTGCCACCTCTTGGGGGACTAGTCGAGAGACCCAGTACTTC.

The CDR3 spells CASSPRGLGRYENEKLFF. CDR3 DNA sequence: TGTGCCAGCAGCCCAAGGGGTCTGGGGCGATACGAAAATGAAAAACTGTTTTTT. This sequence joins TRBV7-9 and TRBJ1-4, with D tentatively TRBD1 (5 bases). Germline CDR1 is SEHNR and CDR2 is FQNEAQ (reference sequence). This CDR3 comprises 18 residues. V lost 5 bases to trimming and J lost 5 bases, with 24 bases between them.

CDR3 amino acids: CASSGQGQTLREQYF. The CDR3, as DNA: TGTGCCAGCAGCGGACAGGGGCAAACCCTACGGGAGCAGTACTTC. The chain recombines TRBV5-4 with TRBJ2-7, with TRBD1 identical over 9 bases. Trimming removed 4 bases from V and 7 bases from J; junction bases left unmatched: 12. This CDR3 region has 15 residues. Per germline, CDR1 SGHNT and CDR2 YYREEE (reference sequence).

The chain has TRBV29-1 and TRBJ2-1, with D hard to call. The CDR3 contains 12 residues. Germline-derived CDR1 and CDR2 are SQVTM and ANQGSEA. V dropped 7 bases and J dropped 5 bases, with 12 bases sitting between them. The CDR3 DNA reads TGCAGCGGAAATCGGCTAAACAATGAGCAGTTCTTC. Its translation: CSGNRLNNEQFF.

This clone was observed a few times. This chain joins TRBV13 and TRBJ2-5; D is unclear. The CDR3 spans 12 residues. Germline loops: CDR1 PRHDT, CDR2 FYEKMQ (reference sequence). The germline V and J ends were trimmed by 5 bases and 5 bases, with 9 bases remaining between them. The CDR3 DNA reads TGTGCCAGCAGCCTCTTTCGGGAGACCCAGTACTTC. Protein product: CASSLFRETQYF.

This sequence joins TRBV15 and TRBJ2-5; a weak D match, TRBD2 (6 bases). This CDR3 contains 12 residues. V gave up 1 base and J gave up 10 bases, with 10 bases separating them. Germline assignment: CDR1 LNHNV and CDR2 YYDKDF (reference sequence). The CDR3 region has the DNA TGTGCCACCAGCAGAGCGGGGGACCACCAGTACTTC. This codes for CATSRAGDHQYF.

J is TRBJ2-2 and V is TRBV5-4, with TRBD1 as a possible D gene (5 bases). V dropped 4 bases and J dropped 6 bases, with 10 bases sitting between them. Germline assignment: CDR1 SGHNT and CDR2 YYREEE (reference sequence). The CDR3 spans 13 residues. The CDR3 DNA follows: TGTGCCAGCAGCCTTTACAGGTCCGGGGAGCTGTTTTTT. As protein: CASSLYRSGELFF.

This clone has just a few counts. The chain joins TRBV21-1 to TRBJ2-7; TRBD1, the table's D call, lacks a check against the DNA. TRBV21-1 is annotated as a pseudogene. The CDR3 has 14 amino acids. CDR3: CASSKKTGVHEQYF. CDR3 in DNA: TGTGCCAGCAGCAAAAAAACAGGGGTCCACGAGCAGTACTTC.

The chain links TRBV19 to TRBJ2-1; D unresolved. This CDR3 has 13 residues. Germline CDR1 and CDR2: LNHDA and SQIVND (reference sequence). Trimming left V 5 bases short and J 4 bases short, with 9 bases between. For the CDR3, the DNA is TGTGCCAGTAGTGTACGGCTTTACAATGAGCAGTTCTTC. Translation: CASSVRLYNEQFF.

This clone was detected only a few times. J is TRBJ2-7 and V is TRBV29-1; D is possibly TRBD1 (5 bases). The V end was cut by 4 bases, the J end by 4 bases, with 8 bases between. The CDR3 covers 11 residues. CDR1 and CDR2 from the germline V gene are SQVTM and ANQGSEA. Written as DNA, the CDR3 is TGCAGCGTTGGTTCAGGGTACGAGCAGTACTTC. It specifies CSVGSGYEQYF.